The 30 T cell receptor beta chains below all came from one sample that was sequenced in a study of beta chain features in type 1 diabetes. Expressed TCRB transcripts were sequenced, since all the RNA that had been isolated was reverse transcribed. Produced via immunoSEQ multiplex PCR; TCRdb's table is partial and in-frame only. The sample lists around 260,000 clones; approximately 24% were seen once. Findings of the study overall: Researchers report that Type 1 diabetes patients had moderately but significantly shorter TCRB CDR3s across all four CD4+ subsets.

The antigens of these receptors remain unknown. Material: naive CD4+ T cells from blood. The receptor set was obtained from a woman aged 25 to 39 with type 1 diabetes.

The chain combines TRBV29-1 with TRBJ1-2, with D perhaps TRBD1 (6 bases). Trimming removed 7 bases at V and 8 bases at J, with 23 bases between. The CDR3 sequence is 14 residues long. CDR1 and CDR2 (germline): SQVTM, ANQGSEA. In DNA form, the CDR3 reads TGCAGCGCGCAGGGGTTCGGACAACATACGGGCTACACCTTC. Its protein is CSAQGFGQHTGYTF. The variable domain in full, completed from reference TRBV29-1 and TRBJ1-2, reads SAVISQKPSRDICQRGTSLTIQCQVDSQVTMMFWYRQQPGQSLTLIATANQGSEATYESGFVIDKFPISRPNLTFSTLTVSNMSPEDSSIYLCSAQGFGQHTGYTFGSGTRLTVV.

The chain employs TRBV25-1 and TRBJ2-3; D may be TRBD2 (6 bases). V was shortened by 4 bases and J by 6 bases, with 17 bases between the two germline ends. CDR1 is MGHDK, CDR2 SYGVNS, per germline. The CDR3 is 15 amino acids. CDR3 residues: CASSAPGTRWDTQYF. DNA of the CDR3: TGTGCCAGCAGTGCTCCCGGGACTCGTTGGGATACGCAGTATTTT.

This clone was seen only a few times. CDR3 coding DNA: TGTGCCAGCAGCACGTCCGGACTAGCGGGAAGGGAGACCCAGTACTTC. As protein: CASSTSGLAGRETQYF. J is TRBJ2-5 and V is TRBV11-2, with 12 bases aligning to TRBD2. The CDR3 runs to 16 residues. The junction had 9 bases not matched to a gene; V was cut back by 5 bases and J by 5 bases. Germline V gene data show CDR1 as SGHAT and CDR2 as FQNNGV.

The CDR3, as DNA: TGTGCCAGCAGCTTCCAACTCCGACGGGGCAATGAGCAGTTCTTC. This gives the protein CASSFQLRRGNEQFF. This chain connects TRBV7-9 to TRBJ2-1; D might be TRBD2 (5 bases). V was pared by 3 bases and J by 6 bases, with 15 bases between. Germline-derived CDR1 and CDR2 are SEHNR and FQNEAQ (reference sequence). The CDR3 runs 15 residues. The whole variable domain, filled in from reference TRBV7-9 and TRBJ2-1, reads DTGVSQNPRHKITKRGQNVTFRCDPISEHNRLYWYRQTLGQGPEFLTYFQNEAQLEKSRLLSDRFSAERPKGSFSTLEIQRTEQGDSAMYLCASSFQLRRGNEQFFGPGTRLTVL.

This clone has only a few counts. The chain recombines TRBV28 with TRBJ2-6, with 7 nucleotides matching TRBD1. The length of the CDR3 is 17 residues. The germline gives CDR1 MDHEN, CDR2 SYDVKM. V shed 5 bases, J shed 0 bases, and the junction held 7 bases outside the gene matches. The CDR3 sequence is CASSVGQFPSGANVLTF. The CDR3 DNA reads TGTGCCAGCAGTGTGGGACAGTTCCCCTCTGGGGCCAACGTCCTGACTTTC.

The chain combines TRBV30 with TRBJ1-5; 8 positions match TRBD1. The junction had 4 bases not matched to a gene; V was cut back by 2 bases and J by 7 bases. Looked up from germline, CDR1 is GTSNPN and CDR2 is SVGIG (reference sequence). The CDR3 length is 13 residues. The chain's CDR3 is CAWSPGQDQPQHF. The CDR3 nucleotides are TGTGCCTGGAGTCCGGGACAGGACCAGCCCCAGCATTTT.

The genes are TRBV2 and TRBJ2-7, with 9 positions matching TRBD1. The J segment lost 5 bases and the V segment lost 7 bases, leaving 6 bases of the junction unmatched. CDR3 length: 13 residues. Looked up from germline, CDR1 is SNHLY and CDR2 is FYNNEI. CDR3 nucleotide sequence: TGTGCCAGCACTGTGGACAGGGGCCACGAGCAGTACTTC. Its protein product is CASTVDRGHEQYF. The full variable domain, rest sourced from reference TRBV2 and TRBJ2-7, is EPEVTQTPSHQVTQMGQEVILRCVPISNHLYFYWYRQILGQKVEFLVSFYNNEISEKSEIFDDQFSVERPDGSNFTLKIRSTKLEDSAMYFCASTVDRGHEQYFGPGTRLTVT.

The V gene is TRBV30, the J gene TRBJ2-3; 8 nucleotides line up with TRBD2. Per the germline V gene, CDR1 is GTSNPN and CDR2 is SVGIG (reference sequence). Trimming cost V 4 bases and J 3 bases; bases outside gene matches: 3. The CDR3 is 13 residues long. CDR3 DNA sequence: TGTGCCTGGACTAGCGGGTTGACAGATACGCAGTATTTT. Its protein is CAWTSGLTDTQYF.

Regarding this clone: At the DNA level, this CDR3 is encoded by other sequences in the same sample as well. The chain joins TRBV4-2 to TRBJ2-5; TRBD2 agrees at 13 bases. CDR3 length: 16 residues. J gave up 2 bases and V 1 base, and 1 base lay outside the gene matches. Germline V gives CDR1 LGHNA, CDR2 YNFKEQ. Written as DNA, the CDR3 is TGTGCCAGCAGCCAAGGGGGACTAGCGGGACAAGAGACCCAGTACTTC. Its translation: CASSQGGLAGQETQYF.

The CDR3: CASSPGQGIYGYTF. CDR3 DNA sequence: TGTGCCAGCAGCCCGGGACAGGGGATCTATGGCTACACCTTC. The chain combines TRBV7-9 with TRBJ1-2, with TRBD1 matching over 10 bases. The CDR3 runs 14 residues. Trimming took 5 bases from V and 4 from J; bases not matched to a gene: 4. Germline CDR1 and CDR2: SEHNR and FQNEAQ (reference sequence).

V usage is TRBV2 and J usage is TRBJ2-5, with TRBD1 matching over 8 bases. CDR1 and CDR2 (germline): SNHLY, FYNNEI. Germline trimming cut 6 bases from V and 4 bases from J; bases unmatched to any gene: 10. The CDR3 is 15 residues long. Here the CDR3 DNA reads TGTGCCAGCAGACTACTAGCCAGGGGGCGAGAGACCCAGTACTTC. Translated: CASRLLARGRETQYF.

The chain links TRBV27 to TRBJ2-3, with 7 bases fitting TRBD1. The CDR3 sequence is 13 residues long. Germline CDR1 reads MNHEY; CDR2 reads SMNVEV (reference sequence). The trim removed 10 bases at V and 4 bases at J, leaving 8 bases unmatched. The CDR3 DNA reads TGTGCCACCAAAGGAAGGGGGCCAGATACGCAGTATTTT. Amino acids: CATKGRGPDTQYF.

This clone was counted a few times. This chain's CDR3 is CASSPTGQQPQHF. CDR3 sequence (DNA): TGTGCCAGCTCCCCGACAGGGCAACAGCCCCAGCATTTT. The chain couples TRBV18 to TRBJ1-5, with TRBD1 matching 7 bases. Trimming took 6 bases from V and 7 from J; bases not matched to a gene: 6. The CDR3 is 13 residues long. Germline CDR1 reads KGHSH; CDR2 reads LQKENI.

This chain connects TRBV19 to TRBJ1-5; tentatively, D is TRBD1 (6 bases). This CDR3 is 15 amino acids long. V lost 10 bases and J lost 0, with 16 bases in between. Germline V CDR1 and CDR2: LNHDA, SQIVND (reference sequence). CDR3 in DNA: TGTGCCACCGAATCCGGACAGTATAGCAATCAGCCCCAGCATTTT. Translation: CATESGQYSNQPQHF.

The J gene is TRBJ2-3, the V gene TRBV6-5; 7 bases map to TRBD2. CDR1 is MNHEY and CDR2 is SVGAGI in the germline V gene. V gave up 0 bases and J gave up 5 bases; unmatched junction bases: 8. This CDR3 comprises 16 residues. In DNA, the CDR3 is TGTGCCAGCAGTTACTCGAGGCGGGAGCTGGGAGATACGCAGTATTTT. Residues: CASSYSRRELGDTQYF.

The rearrangement joins TRBV28 to TRBJ2-2, with D hard to call. V was trimmed by 7 bases and J by 2 bases, leaving 11 bases between them. Germline CDR1 reads MDHEN; CDR2 reads SYDVKM. The CDR3 has 14 amino acids. In DNA, the CDR3 is TGTGCCAGCACCTCTCCACTAAACACCGGGGAGCTGTTTTTT. Translation gives CASTSPLNTGELFF.

The gene calls are TRBV5-1 and TRBJ1-1; 10 bases line up with TRBD1. Germline V lookup: CDR1 SGHRS, CDR2 YFSETQ. This CDR3 comprises 14 residues. V trimming: 4 bases; J trimming: 11 bases; junction bases outside the gene matches: 11. The CDR3 spells CASSLEAGTGDAFF. CDR3 DNA: TGCGCCAGCAGCCTAGAGGCCGGGACAGGGGATGCTTTCTTT.

This sequence joins TRBV14 and TRBJ2-7; TRBD2 matches at 12 bases. The germline CDR1 and CDR2 sequences are SGHDN and FVKESK. The CDR3 is made up of 15 amino acids. The junction had 4 bases not matched to a gene; V was cut back by 4 bases and J by 3 bases. This chain's CDR3 is CASSLGLAGNYEQYF. CDR3 in DNA: TGTGCCAGCAGCCTCGGACTAGCGGGGAACTACGAGCAGTACTTC. The entire variable domain, with the rest obtained from reference TRBV14 and TRBJ2-7, is as follows: EAGVTQFPSHSVIEKGQTVTLRCDPISGHDNLYWYRRVMGKEIKFLLHFVKESKQDESGMPNNRFLAERTGGTYSTLKVQPAELEDSGVYFCASSLGLAGNYEQYFGPGTRLTVT.

The V call is TRBV7-8, the J call TRBJ2-7; 10 bases match TRBD2. Germline V gene lookup returns CDR1 SGHVS and CDR2 FQNEAQ. V was clipped by 4 bases and J by 4 bases; unmatched bases: 10. The CDR3 length is 16 residues. CDR3 sequence: CASSSGRLAGAYEQYF. The CDR3 DNA sequence: TGTGCCAGCAGCTCTGGGCGGCTAGCGGGAGCATACGAGCAGTACTTC. Variable domain in full (rest from reference TRBV7-8 and TRBJ2-7): GAGVSQSPRYKVAKRGQDVALRCDPISGHVSLFWYQQALGQGPEFLTYFQNEAQLDKSGLPSDRFFAERPEGSVSTLKIQRTQQEDSAVYLCASSSGRLAGAYEQYFGPGTRLTVT.

This clone was recorded a few times. The chain is built from TRBV12-5 and TRBJ2-1; 11 positions match TRBD2. After removal of 6 bases from V and 2 bases from J, the junction contained 9 bases not matched to a gene. CDR3 size: 17 residues. The germline CDR1 and CDR2 sequences are LGHNT and FRNRAP. The CDR3 loop reads CASGKRLTSGTYNEQFF. The CDR3 DNA is TGTGCTAGTGGCAAACGATTGACTAGCGGGACCTACAATGAGCAGTTCTTC. Supplemented by reference TRBV12-5 and TRBJ2-1, the full variable domain reads DARVTQTPRHKVTEMGQEVTMRCQPILGHNTVFWYRQTMMQGLELLAYFRNRAPLDDSGMPKDRFSAEMPDATLATLKIQPSEPRDSAVYFCASGKRLTSGTYNEQFFGPGTRLTVL.

This chain links TRBV30 with TRBJ1-4, with D possibly TRBD1 on 5 matching bases. The germline V gene has CDR1 GTSNPN and CDR2 SVGIG (reference sequence). The CDR3 length is 12 residues. V lost 8 bases, J lost 10 bases, and 17 bases lay in between. CDR3: CALGGSWGKLFF. The CDR3 DNA sequence: TGTGCCCTCGGGGGATCGTGGGGAAAACTGTTTTTT.

The genes are TRBV30 and TRBJ1-1; D is ambiguous. The germline V and J ends were trimmed by 1 base and 1 base, with 7 bases remaining between them. Germline CDR1 is GTSNPN and CDR2 is SVGIG (reference sequence). CDR3 length equals 13 residues. CDR3 DNA sequence: TGTGCCTGGAGTGCAGGCTGGAACACTGAAGCTTTCTTT. Its translation: CAWSAGWNTEAFF. The full variable domain, rest sourced from reference TRBV30 and TRBJ1-1, is SQTIHQWPATLVQPVGSPLSLECTVEGTSNPNLYWYRQAAGRGLQLLFYSVGIGQISSEVPQNLSASRPQDRQFILSSKKLLLSDSGFYLCAWSAGWNTEAFFGQGTRLTVV.

This clone has a handful of counts. The rearrangement joins TRBV2 to TRBJ2-4; 9 bases map to TRBD1. V trimming: 3 bases; J trimming: 4 bases; junction bases outside the gene matches: 1. CDR3 length: 14 residues. The germline CDR1 and CDR2 sequences are SNHLY and FYNNEI. CDR3 sequence reads: CASSEGQGKNIQYF. In DNA form, the CDR3 reads TGTGCCAGCAGTGAGGGACAGGGAAAAAACATTCAGTACTTC.

The CDR3 bases are TGCAGCGTTGGCAGATACGAACCCACCGGGGAGCTGTTTTTT. Its protein is CSVGRYEPTGELFF. V is TRBV29-1 and J is TRBJ2-2; D call uncertain. V lost 4 bases and J 4 bases, leaving 13 bases between the germline ends. The CDR3 sequence is 14 residues long. Germline values: CDR1 SQVTM, CDR2 ANQGSEA.

This clone was detected a few times. The chain couples TRBV4-1 to TRBJ1-2, with D hard to call. The CDR3 length is 14 residues. Looked up from germline, CDR1 is MGHRA and CDR2 is YSYEKL. V lost 3 bases and J 2 bases, leaving 10 bases between the germline ends. CDR3: CASSHGEMNYGYTF. CDR3 nucleotides: TGCGCCAGCAGCCATGGGGAGATGAACTATGGCTACACCTTC.

The rearrangement joins TRBV4-1 to TRBJ2-1, with 8 bases aligning to TRBD2. Germline lookup yields CDR1 MGHRA and CDR2 YSYEKL. The CDR3 runs 17 residues. The V gene end was trimmed by 0 bases and the J gene end by 4 bases; junction bases not matched to a gene: 8. CDR3 nucleotides: TGCGCCAGCAGCCAAGATTCGGGAGGGCCTGTATACAATGAGCAGTTCTTC. It is translated as CASSQDSGGPVYNEQFF.

This chain uses TRBV15 with TRBJ2-5; TRBD1 aligns across 9 bases. The ends lost 3 bases at V and 3 bases at J; junction bases unmatched: 8. The CDR3 is made up of 16 amino acids. Germline loops: CDR1 LNHNV, CDR2 YYDKDF (reference sequence). DNA for the CDR3: TGTGCCACCAGCAGGCCAGAGGACAGGGGAAAAGAGACCCAGTACTTC. Translation gives CATSRPEDRGKETQYF.

The genes are TRBV15 and TRBJ2-2; possibly TRBD1 for D (6 bases). Germline CDR1 and CDR2: LNHNV and YYDKDF (reference sequence). The V end lost 5 bases, the J end lost 5 bases, and 15 bases lay between the germline ends. The CDR3 spans 15 residues. The CDR3 loop is CATSGKQGRTGELFF. The CDR3 coding sequence is TGTGCCACCAGCGGAAAACAGGGCCGAACCGGGGAGCTGTTTTTT.

There are a few counts of this clone. Within the sample, other DNA sequences also encode this same CDR3. The chain carries TRBV30 and TRBJ2-2, with 9 bases aligning to TRBD2. J gave up 5 bases and V 5 bases, and 6 bases lay outside the gene matches. CDR1 is GTSNPN and CDR2 is SVGIG in the germline V gene (reference sequence). The CDR3 totals 14 residues. The CDR3 DNA reads TGTGCCTGGGGTCGGGCGGGGGGGACCGGGGAGCTGTTTTTT. It specifies CAWGRAGGTGELFF.

This clone was detected only a few times. This chain links TRBV29-1 with TRBJ2-3; D might be TRBD2 (5 bases). The CDR3 runs to 12 residues. Trimming stripped 7 bases from V and 6 bases from J, with 14 bases between. CDR1 is SQVTM, CDR2 ANQGSEA, per germline. Here the CDR3 DNA reads TGCAGCGCCCTCCGAGGGCCGGATACGCAGTATTTT. It translates to CSALRGPDTQYF.